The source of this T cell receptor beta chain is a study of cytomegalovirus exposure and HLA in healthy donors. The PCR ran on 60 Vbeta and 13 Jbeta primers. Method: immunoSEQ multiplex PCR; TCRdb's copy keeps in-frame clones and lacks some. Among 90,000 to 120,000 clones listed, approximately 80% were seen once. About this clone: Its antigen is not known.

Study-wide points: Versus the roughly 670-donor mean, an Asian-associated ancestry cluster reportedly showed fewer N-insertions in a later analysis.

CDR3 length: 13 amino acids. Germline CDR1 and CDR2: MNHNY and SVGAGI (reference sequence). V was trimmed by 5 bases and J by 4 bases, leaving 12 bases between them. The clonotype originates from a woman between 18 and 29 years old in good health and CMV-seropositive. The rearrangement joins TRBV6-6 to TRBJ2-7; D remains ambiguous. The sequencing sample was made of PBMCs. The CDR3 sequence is CASSPDLQYEQYF. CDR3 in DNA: TGTGCCAGCAGTCCCGACTTGCAATACGAGCAGTACTTC.